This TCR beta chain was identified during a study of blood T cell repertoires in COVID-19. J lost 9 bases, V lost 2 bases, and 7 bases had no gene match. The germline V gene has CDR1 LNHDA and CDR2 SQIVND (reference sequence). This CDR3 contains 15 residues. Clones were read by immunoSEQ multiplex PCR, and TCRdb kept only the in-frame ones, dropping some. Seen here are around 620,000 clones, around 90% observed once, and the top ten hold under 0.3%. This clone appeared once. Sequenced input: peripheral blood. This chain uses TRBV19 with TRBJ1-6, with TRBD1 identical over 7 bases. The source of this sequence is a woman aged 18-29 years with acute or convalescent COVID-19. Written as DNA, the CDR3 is TGTGCCAGTAGTATATCCGGGACAGAAGGTTCACCCCTCCACTTT. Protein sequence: CASSISGTEGSPLHF.